This is a list of T cell receptor beta chains from one sample in a study of shared clonotypes between healthy human individuals. Repertoires were generated with immunoSEQ multiplex PCR, while TCRdb's copy carries only in-frame clones and drops some. This table has around 1 million clones, approximately 76% appearing once. The sequenced material came from memory CD4+ T cells sorted from blood. Receptors originate from a man between 18 and 35 years old in good health. CDR3s include the opening cysteine and the closing phenylalanine or tryptophan. A D gene is named only where the DNA matches it firmly. Only part of the rows carry a size: once, few, many, or a class if the clone is expanded.

J gene | V gene | D gene | clone size | CDR3 protein | CDR3 DNA
TRBJ2-1 | TRBV5-1 | - | - | CASSLRDEQFF | TGCGCCAGCAGCTTGCGGGATGAGCAGTTCTTC
TRBJ2-2 | TRBV30 | TRBD1 | - | CAWARQGATGELFF | TGTGCCTGGGCCCGACAGGGGGCCACCGGGGAGCTGTTTTTT
TRBJ1-6 | TRBV10-3 | TRBD1 | - | CAISESSQGAISPLHF | TGTGCCATCAGTGAGTCGAGTCAGGGGGCGATTTCACCCCTCCACTTT
TRBJ1-5 | TRBV7-2 | - | - | CASSPGVHNQPQHF | TGTGCCAGCAGCCCAGGGGTTCACAATCAGCCCCAGCATTTT
TRBJ2-5 | TRBV5-1 | - | - | CASSLGGSQETQYF | TGCGCCAGCAGCTTGGGGGGATCCCAAGAGACCCAGTACTTC
TRBJ2-2 | TRBV6-1 | TRBD1 | - | CASSGQGRDGELFF | TGTGCCAGCAGCGGACAGGGGAGGGACGGGGAGCTGTTTTTT
TRBJ2-3 | TRBV5-1 | - | - | CASSADYLRTDTQYF | TGCGCCAGCAGCGCCGACTACCTCCGCACAGATACGCAGTATTTT
TRBJ1-3 | TRBV28 | - | - | CASRKTGSGNTIYF | TGTGCCAGCAGGAAAACAGGGAGTGGAAACACCATATATTTT
TRBJ1-2 | TRBV5-5 | - | - | CASSSGTSIGYTF | TGTGCCAGCAGCTCCGGGACGTCGATAGGCTACACCTTC
TRBJ2-7 | TRBV6-1 | - | - | CASSGTSLYEQYF | TGTGCCAGCAGCGGGACATCGCTTTACGAGCAGTACTTC
TRBJ1-5 | TRBV28 | - | - | CASSRQGTNLRSNQPQHF | TGTGCCAGCAGTCGTCAAGGGACTAATCTAAGAAGCAATCAGCCCCAGCATTTT
TRBJ2-2 | TRBV28 | TRBD2 | - | CASSPGGGNTGELFF | TGTGCCAGCAGTCCCGGGGGGGGAAACACCGGGGAGCTGTTTTTT
TRBJ2-3 | TRBV5-4 | TRBD2 | - | CASSSGTTGGLDTQYF | TGTGCCAGCAGCTCCGGGACGACGGGAGGCCTGGATACGCAGTATTTT
TRBJ1-5 | TRBV7-8 | TRBD1 | - | CASSLTGGNQPQHF | TGTGCCAGCAGCTTGACAGGGGGCAATCAGCCCCAGCATTTT
TRBJ1-2 | TRBV10-3 | TRBD1 | - | CAISEYGTGAGYTF | TGTGCCATCAGTGAATATGGGACAGGGGCTGGCTACACCTTC
TRBJ2-5 | TRBV4-3 | - | - | CASSRRTQETQYF | TGCGCCAGCAGCCGGAGGACCCAAGAGACCCAGTACTTC
TRBJ2-7 | TRBV5-1 | TRBD2 | once | CASSPSGRAGNEQYF | TGCGCCAGCAGCCCCAGCGGGAGGGCCGGCAACGAGCAGTACTTC
TRBJ1-6 | TRBV14 | TRBD1 | - | CASSPHQGVSSPLHF | TGTGCCAGCAGCCCCCACCAGGGGGTGAGTTCACCCCTCCACTTT
TRBJ2-4 | TRBV7-3 | - | - | CASSLDRNIQYF | TGTGCCAGCAGCTTAGACAGAAACATTCAGTACTTC
TRBJ1-6 | TRBV5-6 | - | - | CASSLDRGDSPLHF | TGTGCCAGCAGCTTGGACCGGGGGGATTCACCCCTCCACTTT